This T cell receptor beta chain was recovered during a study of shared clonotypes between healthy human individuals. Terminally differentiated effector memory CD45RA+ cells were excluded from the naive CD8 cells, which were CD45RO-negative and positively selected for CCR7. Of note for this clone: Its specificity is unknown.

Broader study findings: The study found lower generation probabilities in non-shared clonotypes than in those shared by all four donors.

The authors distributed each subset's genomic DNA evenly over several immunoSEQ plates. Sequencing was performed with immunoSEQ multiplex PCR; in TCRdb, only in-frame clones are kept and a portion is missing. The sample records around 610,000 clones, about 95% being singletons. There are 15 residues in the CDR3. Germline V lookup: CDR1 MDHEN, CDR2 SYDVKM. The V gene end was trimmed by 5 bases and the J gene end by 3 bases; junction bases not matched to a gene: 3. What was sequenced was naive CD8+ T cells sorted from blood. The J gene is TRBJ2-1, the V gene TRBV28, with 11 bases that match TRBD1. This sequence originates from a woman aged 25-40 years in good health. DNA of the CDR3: TGTGCCAGCAGTCTCGGGACAGGGGGCTACAATGAGCAGTTCTTC. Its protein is CASSLGTGGYNEQFF.